The 2 T cell receptor beta chains presented below share a single source sample, sequenced in a study of control samples from healthy donors and cancer patients. Profiling relied on immunoSEQ multiplex PCR, and the TCRdb table lists in-frame clones only, not all of them. The sample has around 100,000 clones, 85% to 90% seen once; the top ten hold 11% to 15%. The sequencing sample was made of blood. The receptors originated from a man between 25 and 39 years old in good health.

The V and J genes are TRBV19 and TRBJ2-7; 8 bases agree with TRBD2. Germline CDR1 and CDR2: LNHDA and SQIVND (reference sequence). CDR3 size: 15 residues. V was clipped by 5 bases and J by 6 bases; unmatched bases: 12. CDR3 sequence (DNA): TGTGCCAGTAGTTCCCAATCTAGCGGGTTCTCCGAGCAGTACTTC. Translated: CASSSQSSGFSEQYF.

V gene TRBV7-8 combines with J gene TRBJ1-1; D is unresolved. Trimming took off 0 bases at V and 4 bases at J, with 9 bases between the two ends. The CDR3 runs 14 residues. Germline lookup yields CDR1 SGHVS and CDR2 FQNEAQ. Written as DNA, the CDR3 is TGTGCCAGCAGCTTAGCCTCGGCCACCACTGAAGCTTTCTTT. Translation: CASSLASATTEAFF. Looking up the rest from reference TRBV7-8 and TRBJ1-1 gives the full variable domain: GAGVSQSPRYKVAKRGQDVALRCDPISGHVSLFWYQQALGQGPEFLTYFQNEAQLDKSGLPSDRFFAERPEGSVSTLKIQRTQQEDSAVYLCASSLASATTEAFFGQGTRLTVV.